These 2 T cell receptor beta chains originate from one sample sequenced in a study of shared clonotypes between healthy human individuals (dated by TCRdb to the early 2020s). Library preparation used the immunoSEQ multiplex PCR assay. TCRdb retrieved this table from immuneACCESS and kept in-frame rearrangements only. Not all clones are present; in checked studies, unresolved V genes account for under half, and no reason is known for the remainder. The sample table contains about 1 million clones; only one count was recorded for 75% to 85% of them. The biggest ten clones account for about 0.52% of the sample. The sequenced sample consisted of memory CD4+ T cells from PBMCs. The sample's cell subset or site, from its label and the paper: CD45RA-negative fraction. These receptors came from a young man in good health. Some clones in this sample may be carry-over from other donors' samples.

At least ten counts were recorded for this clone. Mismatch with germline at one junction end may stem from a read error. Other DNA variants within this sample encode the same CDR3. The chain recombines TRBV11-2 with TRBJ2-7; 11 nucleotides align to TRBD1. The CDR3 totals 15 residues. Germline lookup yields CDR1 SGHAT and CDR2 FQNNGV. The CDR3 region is CASSPWTGGSDEQYF. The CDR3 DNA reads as TGTGCCAGCAGCCCCTGGACAGGGGGCTCCGACGAGCAGTACTTC.

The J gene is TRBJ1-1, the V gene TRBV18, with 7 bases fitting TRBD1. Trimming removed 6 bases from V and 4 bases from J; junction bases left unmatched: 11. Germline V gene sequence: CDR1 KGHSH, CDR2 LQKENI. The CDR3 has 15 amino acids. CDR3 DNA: TGTGCCAGCTCCCAAAGACAGGGCTCTTCCACTGAAGCTTTCTTT. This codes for CASSQRQGSSTEAFF.